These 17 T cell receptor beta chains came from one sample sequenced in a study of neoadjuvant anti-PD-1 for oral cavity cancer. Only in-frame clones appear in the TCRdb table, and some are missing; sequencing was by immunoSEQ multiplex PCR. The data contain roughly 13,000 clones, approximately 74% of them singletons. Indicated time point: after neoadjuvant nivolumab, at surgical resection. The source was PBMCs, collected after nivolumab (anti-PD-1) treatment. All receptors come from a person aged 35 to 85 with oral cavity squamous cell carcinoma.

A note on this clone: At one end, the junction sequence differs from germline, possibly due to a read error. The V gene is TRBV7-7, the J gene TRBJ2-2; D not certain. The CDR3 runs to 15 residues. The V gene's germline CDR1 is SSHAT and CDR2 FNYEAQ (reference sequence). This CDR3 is CASSFQPSNTGELFF. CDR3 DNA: TGTGCTAGCAGCTTCCAACCATCGAACACCGGGGAGCTGTTTTTT.

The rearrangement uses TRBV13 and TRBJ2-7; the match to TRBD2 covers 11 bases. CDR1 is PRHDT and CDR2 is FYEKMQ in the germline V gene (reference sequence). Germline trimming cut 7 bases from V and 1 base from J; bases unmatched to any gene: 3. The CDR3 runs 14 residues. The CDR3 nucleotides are TGTGCCAGCAAAGCTAGCGGGAGGTCCTACGAGCAGTACTTC. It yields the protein CASKASGRSYEQYF.

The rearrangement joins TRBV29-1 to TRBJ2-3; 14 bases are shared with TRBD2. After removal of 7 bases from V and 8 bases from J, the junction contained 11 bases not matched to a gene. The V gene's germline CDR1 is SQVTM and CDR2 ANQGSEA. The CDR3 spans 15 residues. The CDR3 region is CSAAGLAGDPATQYF. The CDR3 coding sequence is TGCAGCGCCGCGGGACTAGCGGGAGACCCGGCTACGCAGTATTTT.

The CDR3: CARDRDTNTEAFF. As DNA, the CDR3 is TGTGCCAGAGACCGGGACACCAACACTGAAGCTTTCTTT. This chain connects TRBV28 to TRBJ1-1; the D gene is possibly TRBD1 (6 bases). The V end was cut by 9 bases, the J end by 2 bases, with 13 bases between. Germline V CDR1 and CDR2: MDHEN, SYDVKM. The CDR3 is 13 residues long.

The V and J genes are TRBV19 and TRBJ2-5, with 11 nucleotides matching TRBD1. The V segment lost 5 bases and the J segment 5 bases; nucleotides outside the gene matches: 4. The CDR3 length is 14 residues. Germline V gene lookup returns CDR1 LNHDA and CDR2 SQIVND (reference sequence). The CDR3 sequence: CASSRGQGAETQYF. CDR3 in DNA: TGTGCCAGTAGTCGCGGACAGGGGGCTGAGACCCAGTACTTC.

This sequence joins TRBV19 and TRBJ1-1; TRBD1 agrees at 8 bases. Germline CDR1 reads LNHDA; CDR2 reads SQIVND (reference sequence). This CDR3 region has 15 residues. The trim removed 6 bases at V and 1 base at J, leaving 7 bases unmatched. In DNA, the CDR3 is TGTGCCAGTAGACGGCAGGGGGCCTCGAACACTGAAGCTTTCTTT. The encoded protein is CASRRQGASNTEAFF.

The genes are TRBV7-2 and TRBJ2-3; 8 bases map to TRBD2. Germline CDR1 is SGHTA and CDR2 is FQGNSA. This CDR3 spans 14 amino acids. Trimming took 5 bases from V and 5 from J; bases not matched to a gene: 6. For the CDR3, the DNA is TGTGCCAGCAGCAAAAGGACTAGCCGAGATACGCAGTATTTT. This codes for CASSKRTSRDTQYF.

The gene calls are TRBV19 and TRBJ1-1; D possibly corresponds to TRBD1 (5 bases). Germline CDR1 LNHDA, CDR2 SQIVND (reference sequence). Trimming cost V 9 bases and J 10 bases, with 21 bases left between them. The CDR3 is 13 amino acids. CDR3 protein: CASRDRYRGGAFF. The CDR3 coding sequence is TGTGCCAGCCGCGACAGATATCGCGGGGGAGCTTTCTTT. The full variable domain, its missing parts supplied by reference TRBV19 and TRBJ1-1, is DGGITQSPKYLFRKEGQNVTLSCEQNLNHDAMYWYRQDPGQGLRLIYYSQIVNDFQKGDIAEGYSVSREKKESFPLTVTSAQKNPTAFYLCASRDRYRGGAFFGQGTRLTVV.

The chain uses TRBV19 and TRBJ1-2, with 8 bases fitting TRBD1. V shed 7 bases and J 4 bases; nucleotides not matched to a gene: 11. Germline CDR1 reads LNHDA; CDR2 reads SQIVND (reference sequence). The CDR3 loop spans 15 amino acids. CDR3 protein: CASTPGQDLGYGYTF. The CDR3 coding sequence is TGTGCCAGTACCCCGGGACAGGACCTAGGCTATGGCTACACCTTC.

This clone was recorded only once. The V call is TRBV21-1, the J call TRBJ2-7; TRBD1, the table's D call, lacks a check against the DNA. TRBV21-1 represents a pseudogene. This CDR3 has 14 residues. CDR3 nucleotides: TGTGCCAGCACAATAAGACAGGGGGCTGCCGAGCAGTACTTC. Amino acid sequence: CASTIRQGAAEQYF.

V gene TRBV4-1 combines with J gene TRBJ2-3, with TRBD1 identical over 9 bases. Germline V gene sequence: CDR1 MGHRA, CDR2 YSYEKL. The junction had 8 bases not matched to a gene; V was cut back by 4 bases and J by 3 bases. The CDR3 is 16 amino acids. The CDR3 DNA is TGCGCCAGCAGCCCGGGACAGGGAACATGGACAGATACGCAGTATTTT. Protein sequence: CASSPGQGTWTDTQYF.

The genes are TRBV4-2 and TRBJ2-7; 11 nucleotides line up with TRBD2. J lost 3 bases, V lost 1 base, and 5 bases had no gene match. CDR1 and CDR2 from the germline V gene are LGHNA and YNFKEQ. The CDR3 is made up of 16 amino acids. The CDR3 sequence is CASSQGLAGPNYEQYF. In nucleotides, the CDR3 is TGTGCCAGCAGCCAAGGACTAGCGGGACCGAACTACGAGCAGTACTTC.

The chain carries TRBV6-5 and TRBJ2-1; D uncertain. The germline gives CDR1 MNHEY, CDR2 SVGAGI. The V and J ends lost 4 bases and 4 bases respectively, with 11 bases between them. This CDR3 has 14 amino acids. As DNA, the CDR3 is TGTGCCAGCAGTTTTTCGACTTCTTACAATGAGCAGTTCTTC. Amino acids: CASSFSTSYNEQFF.

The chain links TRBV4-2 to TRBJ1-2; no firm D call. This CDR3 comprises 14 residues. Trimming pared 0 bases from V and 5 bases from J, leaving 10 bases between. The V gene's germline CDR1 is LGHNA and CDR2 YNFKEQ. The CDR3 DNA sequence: TGTGCCAGCAGCCAAGATCGGGCAAAATATGGCTACACCTTC. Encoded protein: CASSQDRAKYGYTF.

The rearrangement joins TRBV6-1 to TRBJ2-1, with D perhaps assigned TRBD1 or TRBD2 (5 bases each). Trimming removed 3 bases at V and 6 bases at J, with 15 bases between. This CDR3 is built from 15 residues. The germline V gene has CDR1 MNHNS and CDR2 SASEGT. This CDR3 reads CASSEGPGHVNEQFF. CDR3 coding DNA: TGTGCCAGCAGTGAGGGTCCGGGGCACGTCAATGAGCAGTTCTTC.

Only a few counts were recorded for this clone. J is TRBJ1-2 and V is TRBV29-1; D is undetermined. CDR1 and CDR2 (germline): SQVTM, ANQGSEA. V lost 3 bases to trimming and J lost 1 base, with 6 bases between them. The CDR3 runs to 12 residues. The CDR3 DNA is TGCAGCGTTGAGACACTTAACTATGGCTACACCTTC. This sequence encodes CSVETLNYGYTF.

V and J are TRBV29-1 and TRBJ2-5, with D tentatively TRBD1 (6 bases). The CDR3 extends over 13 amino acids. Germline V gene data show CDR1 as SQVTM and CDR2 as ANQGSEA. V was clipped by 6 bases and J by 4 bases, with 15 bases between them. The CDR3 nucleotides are TGCAGCGTCGCTATACAGGGAGTAGAGACCCAGTACTTC. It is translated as CSVAIQGVETQYF.